The present entry profiles one T cell receptor beta chain with its context. The antigen is unknown. These data come from a study of OX40 agonist ivuxolimab in advanced cancers. Study-wide background: In this trial design, patients received ivuxolimab intravenously at 0.01 to 10 mg/kg every 2 weeks. Three patients, one with hepatocellular carcinoma and two with cutaneous melanoma, achieved partial responses. Under the entry rules, prior anti-PD-1, anti-PD-L1 or anti-CTLA-4 therapy was allowed, and about 40% had some.

Clones were read by immunoSEQ multiplex PCR, and TCRdb kept only the in-frame ones, dropping some. Of over 65,000 clones in the sample, around 85% were seen once. CDR3 length: 14 residues. Germline V gene sequence: CDR1 SGHNT, CDR2 YENEEA. Trimming left V 5 bases short and J 0 bases short, with 11 bases between. The study's findings and limits: Antigen targets of the expanded peripheral T cells went undetermined.

The gene calls are TRBV11-3 and TRBJ2-7, with D unclear. The sample in question was CD4+ or CD8+ T cells sorted from blood, obtained in a trial of the OX40 agonist ivuxolimab. The TCR originated in an adult with an advanced solid tumor such as melanoma, head and neck, liver or kidney cancer. The CDR3 bases are TGTGCCAGCAGCCTCTCCGTGAACTCCTACGAGCAGTACTTC. This codes for CASSLSVNSYEQYF.